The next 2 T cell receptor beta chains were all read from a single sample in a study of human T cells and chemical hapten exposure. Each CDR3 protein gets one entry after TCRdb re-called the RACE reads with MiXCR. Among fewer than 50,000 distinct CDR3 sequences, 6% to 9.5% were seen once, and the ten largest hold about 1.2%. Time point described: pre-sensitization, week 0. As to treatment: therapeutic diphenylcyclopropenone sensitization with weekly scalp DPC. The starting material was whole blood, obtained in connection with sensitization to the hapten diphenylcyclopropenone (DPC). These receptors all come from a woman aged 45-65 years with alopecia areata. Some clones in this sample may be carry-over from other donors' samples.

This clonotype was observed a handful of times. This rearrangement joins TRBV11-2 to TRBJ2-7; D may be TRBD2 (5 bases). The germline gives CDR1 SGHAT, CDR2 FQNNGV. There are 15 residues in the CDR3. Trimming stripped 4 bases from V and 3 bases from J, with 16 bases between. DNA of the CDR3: TGTGCCAGCAGCTCGGACTCTCCGGGGTACTACGAGCAGTACTTC. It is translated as CASSSDSPGYYEQYF. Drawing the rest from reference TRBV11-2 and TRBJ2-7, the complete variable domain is EAGVAQSPRYKIIEKRQSVAFWCNPISGHATLYWYQQILGQGPKLLIQFQNNGVVDDSQLPKDRFSAERLKGVDSTLKIQPAKLEDSAVYLCASSSDSPGYYEQYFGPGTRLTVT.

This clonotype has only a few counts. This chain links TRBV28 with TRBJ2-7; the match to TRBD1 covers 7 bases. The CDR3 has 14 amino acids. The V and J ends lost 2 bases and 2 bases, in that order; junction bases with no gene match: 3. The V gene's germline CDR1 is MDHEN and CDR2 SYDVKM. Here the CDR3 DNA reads TGTGCCAGCAGTTTACCGGGACAGACCTACGAGCAGTACTTC. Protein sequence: CASSLPGQTYEQYF.